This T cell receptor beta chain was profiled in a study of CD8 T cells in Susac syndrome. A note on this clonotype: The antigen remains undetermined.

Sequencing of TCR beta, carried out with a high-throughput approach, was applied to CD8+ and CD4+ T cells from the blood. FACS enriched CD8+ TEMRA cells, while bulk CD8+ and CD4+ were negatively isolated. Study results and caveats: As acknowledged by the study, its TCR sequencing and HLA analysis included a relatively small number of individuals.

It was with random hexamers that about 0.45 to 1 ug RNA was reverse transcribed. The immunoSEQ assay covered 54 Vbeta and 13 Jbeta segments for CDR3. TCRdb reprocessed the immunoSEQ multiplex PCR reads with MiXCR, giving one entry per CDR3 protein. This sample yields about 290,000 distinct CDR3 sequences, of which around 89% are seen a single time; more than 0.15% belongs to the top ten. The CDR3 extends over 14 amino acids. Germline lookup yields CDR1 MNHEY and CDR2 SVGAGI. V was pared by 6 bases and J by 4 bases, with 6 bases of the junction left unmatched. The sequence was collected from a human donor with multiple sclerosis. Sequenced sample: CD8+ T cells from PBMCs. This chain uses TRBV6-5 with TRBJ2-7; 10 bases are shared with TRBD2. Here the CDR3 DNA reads TGTGCCAGCAGGTCTAGCGGGAGTTTTTACGAGCAGTACTTC. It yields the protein CASRSSGSFYEQYF.